Listed below are T cell receptor beta chains from one sample, sequenced in a study of T cells in narcolepsy. Profiling relied on immunoSEQ multiplex PCR, and the TCRdb table lists in-frame clones only, not all of them. The table includes around 28,000 clones, about three quarters detected once. Sequenced material: CD45RA- memory CD4+ T cells from PBMCs. These receptors were collected from a human donor with narcolepsy. The CDR3 runs from the conserved cysteine through the conserved F or W. The order of the fields is D gene, V gene, clone size, J gene, CDR3 DNA, CDR3 protein. D genes are given only for firm matches. Some rows mark clone size as missing; the rest say once, few, many or name a class of expanded clone.

NA	TRBV6-1	NA	TRBJ2-1	TGTGCCAGCGGGCCAATGGGGAGTAATGAGCAGTTCTTC	CASGPMGSNEQFF
NA	TRBV30	NA	TRBJ2-3	TGTGCCTGGAGTCCTCGGGGGGATACGCAGTATTTT	CAWSPRGDTQYF
NA	TRBV5-6	NA	TRBJ1-2	TGTGCCAGCAGCTTTGACGGCGACTATGGCTACACCTTC	CASSFDGDYGYTF
NA	TRBV14	NA	TRBJ2-7	TGTGCCAGCAGCCAACCGCTGGGGGGGCAGTACTTC	CASSQPLGGQYF
TRBD2	TRBV9	NA	TRBJ2-5	TGTGCCAGCAGCGTAGCGGGGGGGGGCCGCCACGAGACCCAGTACTTC	CASSVAGGGRHETQYF
NA	TRBV30	once	TRBJ1-1	TGTGCCGGAACGAAGGGGTCAGGGGTGGCTGAAGCTTTCTTT	CAGTKGSGVAEAFF
NA	TRBV18	NA	TRBJ1-2	TGTGCCAGCTCACCAAAGCAAAACTATGGCTACACCTTC	CASSPKQNYGYTF
TRBD1	TRBV6-1	NA	TRBJ2-6	TGTGCCAGCAGTGTGGGACAGGGTTTAGTCGGGGCCAACGTCCTGACTTTC	CASSVGQGLVGANVLTF
TRBD1	TRBV14	NA	TRBJ1-1	TGTGCCAGCAGCCGTGACAGGGGACGCGCTTTCTTT	CASSRDRGRAFF
NA	TRBV6-6	NA	TRBJ2-1	TGTGCCAGCAGTAACAGAGGAATCTCCTACAATGAGCAGTTCTTC	CASSNRGISYNEQFF
TRBD1	TRBV11-2	NA	TRBJ1-1	TGTGCCAGCAGCTTAAGAAAACAGGGGAGTACACGGCGGAACACTGAAGCTTTCTTT	CASSLRKQGSTRRNTEAFF
NA	TRBV4-3	NA	TRBJ2-3	TGCGCCAGCAGCCAAGAAAGGGGGACAGATACGCAGTATTTT	CASSQERGTDTQYF
TRBD2	TRBV10-3	NA	TRBJ2-5	TGTGCCATCAAGGGACTAGCGGGGGGGCCAGAGACCCAGTACTTC	CAIKGLAGGPETQYF
NA	TRBV5-1	NA	TRBJ2-3	TGCGCCAGCAGCTCGGACCCCCGAGATACGCAGTATTTT	CASSSDPRDTQYF
NA	TRBV14	once	TRBJ2-3	TGTGCCAGCAGCCAAGATTCAGGGATCGGAACAGATACGCAGTATTTT	CASSQDSGIGTDTQYF
NA	TRBV19	NA	TRBJ2-2	TGTGCCAGTAGTATAGAAATGAGACGGTGGCACACCGGGGAGCTGTTTTTT	CASSIEMRRWHTGELFF
NA	TRBV6-5	once	TRBJ1-2	TGTGCCAGCAGTCACAACCCCCGGGGGAACTATGGCTACACCTTC	CASSHNPRGNYGYTF
TRBD1	TRBV5-5	NA	TRBJ1-3	TGTGCCAGCAGCTTACAGGGGGAGAATCCAGGAAACACCATATATTTT	CASSLQGENPGNTIYF
NA	TRBV19	few	TRBJ2-6	TGTGCCAGTAGTATTAGGCGTGGCGGGGCTTCTGGGGCCAACGTCCTGACTTTC	CASSIRRGGASGANVLTF
TRBD1	TRBV2	NA	TRBJ1-5	TGTGCCAGCAGTAAAGGGGGCGGTCAGCCCCAGCATTTT	CASSKGGGQPQHF
NA	TRBV20-1	NA	TRBJ1-2	TGCAGTGCTAGAGTTGGGATTCCACAATTC	CSARVGIPQF
TRBD2	TRBV5-6	NA	TRBJ2-1	TGTGCCAGCAGCCTGGGCGTGGGTGCGGGAGGACCCTACAATGAGCAGTTCTTC	CASSLGVGAGGPYNEQFF
TRBD1	TRBV27	NA	TRBJ1-5	TGTGCCAGCAGTTTCCTCGGACAGGGAGAGGGTCAGCCCCAGCATTTT	CASSFLGQGEGQPQHF
TRBD2	TRBV7-2	NA	TRBJ2-7	TGTGCCAGCAGCTCCCGACTAGCGGGAGAGCGATACGAGCAGTACTTC	CASSSRLAGERYEQYF
TRBD2	TRBV18	NA	TRBJ2-1	TGTGCCAGCTCACCTGATCCCGGGACTAGCGTGGAAGAGCAGTTCTTC	CASSPDPGTSVEEQFF
NA	TRBV2	NA	TRBJ2-7	TGTGCCAGCAGCTTCGGGGGCTCCTGGAACTACGAGCAGTACTTC	CASSFGGSWNYEQYF
NA	TRBV27	NA	TRBJ2-3	TGTGCCAGCAGTCCTCATCTTCCCCCAGATACGCAGTATTTT	CASSPHLPPDTQYF
NA	TRBV9	NA	TRBJ2-3	TGTGCCAGCAGCGTAGTTTTGGGGAATACGCAGTATTTT	CASSVVLGNTQYF
NA	TRBV19	few	TRBJ1-6	TGTGCCAGTAGTATAGTAGCAGGGGAAGGATCACCCCTCCACTTT	CASSIVAGEGSPLHF
NA	TRBV25-1	NA	TRBJ2-5	TGTGCCAGCAGTGGGTTAGTGGAAGAGACCCAGTACTTC	CASSGLVEETQYF
NA	TRBV5-1	NA	TRBJ2-6	TGCGCCAGCGGCTCTGGGGCCAACGTCCTGACTTTC	CASGSGANVLTF
NA	TRBV27	NA	TRBJ2-5	TGTGCCAGCAGAACCGGACGACGAACAGAGACCCAGTACTTC	CASRTGRRTETQYF
NA	TRBV2	NA	TRBJ1-2	TGTGCCAGCAGCCCGGGACGGCAACATGATGGCTACACCTTC	CASSPGRQHDGYTF
NA	TRBV28	few	TRBJ1-4	TGTGCCAGCAGTACAGGGTTTGGGACTAATGAAAAACTGTTTTTT	CASSTGFGTNEKLFF
NA	TRBV10-2	NA	TRBJ1-5	TGCGCCACAGAAGACAGGCCGAATCAGCCCCAGCATTTT	CATEDRPNQPQHF
NA	TRBV5-1	NA	TRBJ2-7	TGCGCCAGCAGCTTGGGGGGGTACGAGCAGTACTTC	CASSLGGYEQYF
NA	TRBV5-1	NA	TRBJ2-7	TGCGCCAGCAGCTTGGGTGCAGCTAATTCCTACGAGCAGTACTTC	CASSLGAANSYEQYF
NA	TRBV19	NA	TRBJ2-1	TGTGCCAGTAAGTGGGGAGCTGGCAATGAGCAGTTCTTC	CASKWGAGNEQFF
TRBD2	TRBV7-2	once	TRBJ2-3	TGTGCCAGCAGCCCCCTGGGGCGGGGGGCCACAGATACGCAGTATTTT	CASSPLGRGATDTQYF
TRBD1	TRBV27	NA	TRBJ2-4	TGTGCCAGCGATACGCACCCGGGACAGGGGGGCCCAAGGAACATTCAGTACTTC	CASDTHPGQGGPRNIQYF
TRBD1	TRBV6-5	NA	TRBJ1-1	TGTGCCAGCAGTTTAACCGGGACAGGGATGAACACTGAAGCTTTCTTT	CASSLTGTGMNTEAFF
TRBD1	TRBV18	NA	TRBJ1-2	TGTGCCAGCTCCCCTCAGGGGGCTAACTATGGCTACACCTTC	CASSPQGANYGYTF
NA	TRBV5-1	NA	TRBJ1-3	TGCGCCAGCAGCTTGGATACTGGAAACACCATATATTTT	CASSLDTGNTIYF
NA	TRBV10-3	medium-sized	TRBJ1-2	TGTGCCATTCTTGAAACAGGGTTGGATAACTATGGCTACACCTTC	CAILETGLDNYGYTF
NA	TRBV9	NA	TRBJ1-3	TGTGCCAGCACGGGGAGCTCTGGAAACACCATATATTTT	CASTGSSGNTIYF
NA	TRBV6-6	NA	TRBJ1-4	TGTGCCAGCAGGGGAGGGGGTCGCGCTAATGAAAAACTGTTTTTT	CASRGGGRANEKLFF
TRBD1	TRBV29-1	NA	TRBJ2-7	TGCAGCGTTGGACAGGGGCGAGCCGAGCAGTACTTC	CSVGQGRAEQYF
TRBD1	TRBV30	few	TRBJ2-5	TGTGCCTGGAGTCGGGACAGAAACCAAGAGACCCAGTACTTC	CAWSRDRNQETQYF
NA	TRBV19	NA	TRBJ2-3	TGTGCCAGTGAGGTGGGGGGCACAGATACGCAGTATTTT	CASEVGGTDTQYF
NA	TRBV25-1	NA	TRBJ1-1	TGTGCCAGCAGACGATCAGAAACTGAAGCTTTCTTT	CASRRSETEAFF
TRBD2	TRBV4-2	NA	TRBJ2-2	TGTGCCAGCAGCCAAGATCCAGCGGGAGGGCCCGACGGGGAGCTGTTTTTT	CASSQDPAGGPDGELFF
NA	TRBV18	few	TRBJ1-3	TGTGCCAGCTCCCTGGACAGCGGGTCTGGAAACACCATATATTTT	CASSLDSGSGNTIYF
NA	TRBV9	NA	TRBJ1-3	TGTGCCAGCAGCGTAGAAGCAGCATATGGAAACACCATATATTTT	CASSVEAAYGNTIYF
NA	TRBV7-2	NA	TRBJ1-1	TGTGCCAGCAGCTTATCAATGAACACTGAAGCTTTCTTT	CASSLSMNTEAFF
TRBD1	TRBV6-5	NA	TRBJ2-5	TGTGCCAGCAGGAGGTACCTCGACAGGGAAGAGACCCAGTACTTC	CASRRYLDREETQYF
NA	TRBV30	NA	TRBJ1-6	TGTGCCTGGACACCTTTTTATAATTCACCCCTCCACTTT	CAWTPFYNSPLHF
NA	TRBV20-1	NA	TRBJ2-3	TGCAGTGCTAGTGGGCGGGACACGCAGTATTTT	CSASGRDTQYF
NA	TRBV27	NA	TRBJ1-1	TGTGCCAGCAGTTTACGGACTAAGAACACTGAAGCTTTCTTT	CASSLRTKNTEAFF
NA	TRBV5-1	NA	TRBJ2-1	TGCGCCAGCAGCTTGGCCGGGACGCAAGTGGGAAATGAGCAGTTCTTC	CASSLAGTQVGNEQFF